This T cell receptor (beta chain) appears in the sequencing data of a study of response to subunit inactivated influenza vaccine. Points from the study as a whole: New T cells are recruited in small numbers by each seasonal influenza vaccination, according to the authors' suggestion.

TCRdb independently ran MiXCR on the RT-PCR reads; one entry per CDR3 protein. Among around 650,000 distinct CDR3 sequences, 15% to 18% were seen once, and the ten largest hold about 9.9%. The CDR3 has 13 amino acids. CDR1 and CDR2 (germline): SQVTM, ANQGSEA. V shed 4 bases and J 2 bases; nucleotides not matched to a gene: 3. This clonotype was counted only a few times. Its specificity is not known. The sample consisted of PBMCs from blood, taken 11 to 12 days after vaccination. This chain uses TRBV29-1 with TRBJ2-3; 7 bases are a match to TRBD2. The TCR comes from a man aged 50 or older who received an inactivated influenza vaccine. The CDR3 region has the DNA TGCAGCGTTGGGGGGGGGATCACAGATACGCAGTATTTT. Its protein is CSVGGGITDTQYF.